A selection of T cell receptor beta chains follows, all from one sample in a study of Graves' ophthalmopathy and Graves' hyperthyroidism. TCRdb itself ran the multiplex PCR reads through MiXCR, one entry per CDR3 protein. This sample has around 1,000,000 distinct CDR3 sequences, with less than 45% found just once. The sample was peripheral blood or thyroid tissue (not recorded which). Receptors were obtained from an adult man with Graves' hyperthyroidism. Both conserved end residues are part of each CDR3. A D gene is named only where the DNA matches it firmly. Part of the rows lack a size; the others show once, few, many or a class for expanded clones.

TRBV15	TRBJ2-2	many	TRBD2	CATSGGLAGGNTGELFF	TGTGCCACCAGCGGGGGACTAGCGGGGGGAAACACCGGGGAGCTGTTTTTT
TRBV24-1	TRBJ2-7	few	TRBD2	CASRILAGKAYEQYF	TGTGCCAGCAGGATACTAGCGGGGAAAGCCTACGAGCAGTACTTC
TRBV27	TRBJ2-7	-	TRBD1	CASRSGTGVSEQYF	TGTGCCAGCAGATCCGGGACAGGGGTGTCCGAGCAGTACTTC
TRBV10-3	TRBJ1-1	-	-	CAISEASSYGPGKAEAFF	TGTGCCATCAGTGAAGCCAGCAGCTATGGACCTGGGAAGGCTGAAGCTTTCTTT
TRBV12-3/TRBV12-4	TRBJ2-6	many	-	CASRLSGAGANVLTF	TGTGCCAGCAGGCTCTCAGGGGCTGGGGCCAACGTCCTGACTTTC
TRBV12-3/TRBV12-4	TRBJ1-1	many	TRBD1	CASRMGQTNTEAFF	TGTGCCAGCAGGATGGGACAGACTAACACTGAAGCTTTCTTT
TRBV7-3	TRBJ2-5	few	TRBD2	CASSLRGGLAVTQYF	TGTGCCAGCAGCTTAAGAGGGGGACTAGCTGTGACCCAGTACTTC
TRBV12-3/TRBV12-4	TRBJ2-7	-	-	CASSLDLLRDTAYEQYF	TGTGCCAGCAGTTTAGATCTCCTAAGGGACACGGCCTACGAGCAGTACTTC
TRBV5-1	TRBJ2-2	few	TRBD1	CASSSRGPGTGELFF	TGCGCCAGCAGCTCCAGGGGGCCGGGCACCGGGGAGCTGTTTTTT
TRBV13	TRBJ1-2	few	TRBD1	CASGSGTGGDGYTF	TGTGCCAGCGGTAGTGGGACAGGGGGCGATGGCTACACCTTC
TRBV4-3	TRBJ2-7	many	-	CASSPQRVGEQYF	TGCGCCAGCAGCCCGCAAAGGGTTGGCGAGCAGTACTTC
TRBV7-2	TRBJ1-4	many	TRBD1	CASSKTGTGSEKLFF	TGTGCCAGCAGCAAGACCGGGACAGGAAGCGAAAAACTGTTTTTT
TRBV10-2	TRBJ1-6	-	-	CASSEPDSDNSPLHF	TGCGCCAGCAGTGAGCCGGACAGTGATAATTCACCCCTCCACTTT
TRBV7-8	TRBJ1-1	many	-	CASSLRFFTEAFF	TGTGCCAGCAGCTTAAGATTCTTCACTGAAGCTTTCTTT
TRBV20-1	TRBJ1-5	many	-	CSARLGSNQPQHF	TGCAGTGCTAGACTGGGTAGCAATCAGCCCCAGCATTTT
TRBV29-1	TRBJ2-1	-	TRBD2	CSVTSGVRNEQFF	TGCAGCGTTACTAGCGGGGTTCGCAATGAGCAGTTCTTC
TRBV12-3/TRBV12-4	TRBJ1-2	few	TRBD1	CASSLQGALIDDYTF	TGTGCCAGCAGTTTACAGGGGGCGTTAATCGATGACTACACCTTC
TRBV7-2	TRBJ1-2	many	TRBD1	CASSSKTGHYGYTF	TGTGCCAGCAGCTCCAAGACAGGGCACTATGGCTACACCTTC
TRBV5-8	TRBJ1-1	few	-	CASSLVGRDRNTEAFF	TGTGCCAGCAGCTTGGTAGGGCGGGATCGGAACACTGAAGCTTTCTTT
TRBV10-2	TRBJ1-2	-	-	CASSDDNYGYTF	TGCGCCAGCAGTGACGATAACTATGGCTACACCTTC
TRBV29-1	TRBJ2-2	-	-	CSVGKGGELTGELFF	TGCAGCGTTGGTAAAGGGGGAGAGCTAACCGGGGAGCTGTTTTTT
TRBV10-3	TRBJ2-2	once	TRBD1	CASRRDRVPAGELFF	TGTGCCAGCAGACGCGACAGGGTACCGGCCGGGGAGCTGTTTTTT
TRBV5-1	TRBJ1-2	many	TRBD1	CASSPGTGGAGGYTF	TGCGCCAGCAGCCCCGGGACAGGGGGCGCCGGTGGCTACACCTTC
TRBV7-9	TRBJ2-2	many	TRBD2	CASSINSGGPTGELFF	TGTGCCAGCAGCATTAACAGCGGGGGACCTACCGGGGAGCTGTTTTTT
TRBV7-9	TRBJ2-7	-	TRBD1	CASSTGQGFYYEQYF	TGTGCCAGCAGTACGGGACAGGGGTTCTACTACGAGCAGTACTTC
TRBV27	TRBJ1-2	many	-	CASSLFRGGYGYTF	TGTGCCAGCAGTTTATTCCGGGGTGGCTATGGCTACACCTTC
TRBV5-1	TRBJ2-7	-	-	CASSPRGWSSYEQYF	TGCGCCAGCAGCCCCCGGGGGTGGAGCTCCTACGAGCAGTACTTC
TRBV12-3/TRBV12-4	TRBJ1-1	-	-	CASATGNTEAFF	TGTGCCAGCGCGACAGGGAACACTGAAGCTTTCTTT
TRBV19	TRBJ2-7	many	TRBD1	CASSLQGAGLYEQYF	TGTGCCAGTAGCCTACAGGGGGCAGGCCTTTACGAGCAGTACTTC
TRBV7-2	TRBJ1-6	-	-	CASSEWAGFGNSPLHF	TGTGCCAGCAGTGAATGGGCAGGTTTTGGGAATTCACCCCTCCACTTT
TRBV7-7	TRBJ2-3	many	TRBD1	CASSLQGATTDTQYF	TGTGCTAGCAGCTTGCAGGGGGCAACGACAGATACGCAGTATTTT
TRBV9	TRBJ2-7	-	TRBD1	CASSGTPGQGAEQYF	TGTGCCAGCAGCGGGACTCCGGGACAGGGGGCCGAGCAGTACTTC
TRBV7-8	TRBJ1-5	many	-	CASSLAALGLGAQPQHF	TGTGCCAGCAGCTTAGCGGCTTTAGGATTAGGAGCGCAGCCCCAGCATTTT
TRBV10-3	TRBJ1-2	-	TRBD1	CASSKAGTGLSGGYTF	TGTGCCAGCAGCAAAGCCGGGACAGGTCTGAGCGGTGGCTACACCTTC
TRBV20-1	TRBJ2-7	few	TRBD2	CSSLMPLLAAEEQYF	TGCAGTTCTTTAATGCCCCTTCTAGCGGCAGAGGAGCAGTACTTC
TRBV20-1	TRBJ2-5	-	TRBD1	CSSSTGSIRGQTQYF	TGCAGTTCCTCGACAGGGTCAATCAGGGGCCAGACCCAGTACTTC
TRBV13	TRBJ2-5	many	TRBD2	CASSARLASRRDQETQYF	TGTGCCAGCAGCGCAAGACTAGCTTCCCGTAGAGATCAAGAGACCCAGTACTTC
TRBV9	TRBJ2-7	-	-	CASSVAGTYYEQYF	TGTGCCAGCAGCGTTGCTGGGACCTACTACGAGCAGTACTTC
TRBV7-8	TRBJ1-4	-	-	CASSYGPANEKLFF	TGTGCCAGCAGTTACGGGCCGGCTAATGAAAAACTGTTTTTT
TRBV12-3/TRBV12-4	TRBJ1-2	few	-	CASSLWQSNYGYTF	TGTGCCAGCAGTTTATGGCAGTCTAACTATGGCTACACCTTC
TRBV12-3/TRBV12-4	TRBJ2-7	many	TRBD2	CASRVSGRYEQYF	TGTGCCAGCAGGGTTAGCGGGAGGTACGAGCAGTACTTC
TRBV7-9	TRBJ1-4	-	-	CASSLVLSGTLFF	TGTGCCAGCAGCTTAGTACTTTCGGGCACACTGTTTTTT